Shown below are 15 T cell receptor beta chains from a single sample sequenced in a study of T cells expressing NK-cell markers. TCRdb reanalyzed the 5' RACE reads and collapses them to one entry per CDR3 protein, without DNA. This sample contains approximately 170,000 distinct CDR3 sequences. The sequenced material came from blood T cells: a sorted CD56 or NKG2C T cell subset, CD4+ or CD8+ T cells, or bulk PBMC T cells (not recorded which). Every receptor here comes from a man aged 18-75 years in good health.

The rearrangement links TRBV4-1 to TRBJ2-5. The germline CDR1 and CDR2 sequences are MGHRA and YSYEKL. The CDR3 contains 16 residues. The CDR3 spells CASSQEPVPDQETQYF.

CDR3 region: CASSLGLAGTYEQYF. The chain uses TRBV9 and TRBJ2-7; no DNA is available, so the TRBD2 call from TCRdb remains unchecked. Germline CDR1 and CDR2: SGDLS and YYNGEE. There are 15 residues in the CDR3. Full variable domain (remainder filled in from reference TRBV9 and TRBJ2-7): DSGVTQTPKHLITATGQRVTLRCSPRSGDLSVYWYQQSLDQGLQFLIQYYNGEERAKGNILERFSAQQFPDLHSELNLSSLELGDSALYFCASSLGLAGTYEQYFGPGTRLTVT.

The chain recombines TRBV5-1 with TRBJ2-7. CDR3 length: 14 amino acids. Per the germline V gene, CDR1 is SGHRS and CDR2 is YFSETQ. The chain's CDR3 is CASTAGVYSYEQYF. The entire variable domain, with the rest obtained from reference TRBV5-1 and TRBJ2-7, is as follows: KAGVTQTPRYLIKTRGQQVTLSCSPISGHRSVSWYQQTPGQGLQFLFEYFSETQRNKGNFPGRFSGRQFSNSRSEMNVSTLELGDSALYLCASTAGVYSYEQYFGPGTRLTVT.

This chain uses TRBV19 with TRBJ2-2. This CDR3 spans 15 amino acids. Germline values: CDR1 LNHDA, CDR2 SQIVND (reference sequence). CDR3 in amino acids: CASSIAKTYTGELFF.

The chain is built from TRBV6-6 and TRBJ2-7; TCRdb returns TRBD1, unconfirmable since there is no DNA. Germline V gene data show CDR1 as MNHNY and CDR2 as SVGAGI (reference sequence). The CDR3 length is 13 residues. The CDR3 protein is CASNGASSYEQYF.

The chain links TRBV2 to TRBJ1-5. Germline CDR1 SNHLY, CDR2 FYNNEI. This CDR3 is 14 amino acids long. CDR3 amino acids: CASSEMVSNQPQHF. Complete variable domain (other parts from reference TRBV2 and TRBJ1-5): EPEVTQTPSHQVTQMGQEVILRCVPISNHLYFYWYRQILGQKVEFLVSFYNNEISEKSEIFDDQFSVERPDGSNFTLKIRSTKLEDSAMYFCASSEMVSNQPQHFGDGTRLSIL.

The chain joins TRBV7-9 to TRBJ2-7; TCRdb reports TRBD1, a call that lacks DNA to check it against. Germline V lookup: CDR1 SEHNR, CDR2 FQNEAQ (reference sequence). The CDR3 spans 16 residues. The CDR3 spells CASSELTGSLSYEQYF.

V usage is TRBV7-9 and J usage is TRBJ1-4; TCRdb returns TRBD1, unconfirmable since there is no DNA. In germline, CDR1 is SEHNR, CDR2 FQNEAQ (reference sequence). The CDR3 has 16 amino acids. CDR3 amino acids: CASSSILGGAEEKLFF.

The chain carries TRBV9 and TRBJ1-1; absent DNA, TCRdb's TRBD1 call cannot be checked. CDR1 is SGDLS and CDR2 is YYNGEE in the germline V gene. The CDR3 consists of 14 residues. The CDR3 region is CASSWDGANTEAFF.

The chain has TRBV7-9 and TRBJ1-4. This CDR3 is 16 amino acids long. Germline CDR1 SEHNR, CDR2 FQNEAQ (reference sequence). The CDR3 loop reads CASSKALTADNEKLFF.

The chain uses TRBV11-3 and TRBJ2-1; TCRdb gives TRBD2 as the D gene, but with no DNA this cannot be confirmed. CDR1 is SGHNT and CDR2 is YENEEA in the germline V gene. CDR3 size: 15 residues. The CDR3: CASSQRVGRDNEQFF.

The rearrangement uses TRBV19 and TRBJ1-5; TCRdb returns TRBD1, unconfirmable since there is no DNA. Per germline, CDR1 LNHDA and CDR2 SQIVND (reference sequence). CDR3 length equals 14 residues. This CDR3 is CASSVTGGWQPQHF.

The chain links TRBV7-6 to TRBJ2-7; without DNA, the TCRdb call of TRBD1 cannot be checked. CDR1 and CDR2 (germline): SGHVS, FNYEAQ. The CDR3 is 15 amino acids. The CDR3: CASSLRDRGKYEQYF.

V gene TRBV5-4 combines with J gene TRBJ1-2. The CDR3 loop spans 13 amino acids. Germline values: CDR1 SGHNT, CDR2 YYREEE (reference sequence). The CDR3 loop is CASSLSSDYGYTF.

This chain connects TRBV7-8 to TRBJ1-6; with no DNA, the TCRdb D assignment of TRBD1 cannot be verified. This CDR3 spans 15 amino acids. Germline-derived CDR1 and CDR2 are SGHVS and FQNEAQ. The CDR3: CASSFFRDGNSPLHF.